Sequencing of this T cell receptor (beta chain) was carried out in a study of T cells in Graves' hyperthyroidism and ophthalmopathy. It was around 10 ml of fresh peripheral blood that supplied the PBMCs. Trimming cost V 5 bases and J 0 bases, with 13 bases left between them. Looked up from germline, CDR1 is SGHAT and CDR2 is FQNNGV. The CDR3 contains 16 residues. RNA transcripts provided the source from which TCR beta CDR3 regions were amplified. The primer set for the first-round RT-PCR of the TCR CDR3 was HTBI. A single record per CDR3 protein comes from TCRdb applying MiXCR to the multiplex PCR reads. The sample shows some 380,000 distinct CDR3 sequences, about 14% of them seen only once. This clonotype was detected many times.

The sequence derives from a man aged 25-45 years with Graves' hyperthyroidism that later progressed to Graves' ophthalmopathy. The chain uses TRBV11-2 and TRBJ1-4, with D possibly being TRBD1 (5 bases). Sequenced material: blood. CDR3 DNA sequence: TGTGCCAGCAGCATGAGGGACCTCGCAACTAATGAAAAACTGTTTTTT. As protein: CASSMRDLATNEKLFF.